This T cell receptor (beta chain) came from a study of blood T cell repertoires in COVID-19. Study overall: Acute-phase and convalescent COVID-19 samples originated in the United States, Italy and Spain.

Original handling: Scientists estimated how many nucleated cells there were by amplifying reference gene primers. Clones were sequenced by immunoSEQ multiplex PCR, and TCRdb holds only the in-frame ones, with some missing. V and J calls and clone size are given by that table; D and trimming were obtained from the DNA. The top ten clones hold 2% to 3% of a sample with 200,000 to 250,000 clones, approximately 85% of them seen once. Seattle patients were enrolled while actively infected and followed longitudinally. Germline CDR1 and CDR2: SGHVS and FNYEAQ. The CDR3 loop spans 16 amino acids. Trimming removed 0 bases from V and 4 bases from J; junction bases left unmatched: 2.

Sequenced: peripheral blood. V gene TRBV7-6 combines with J gene TRBJ2-1; 11 bases map to TRBD1. The clonotype was recovered from a woman between 70 and 85 years old with COVID-19, enrolled during active disease. The CDR3 nucleotides are TGTGCCAGCAGCTTAGCCCGGGACAGGGGGTACAATGAGCAGTTCTTC. Translation gives CASSLARDRGYNEQFF.